This TCR beta chain was profiled in a study of control samples from healthy donors and cancer patients. The data were produced by immunoSEQ multiplex PCR, yet TCRdb's version contains in-frame clones alone and is incomplete. Here the sample spans 100,000 to 150,000 clones, 92% being singletons. This clonotype was obtained from a man younger than 35 in good health. Specimen: blood.

CDR3 amino acids: CASKGGTNTEAFF. The CDR3 nucleotides are TGTGCCAGCAAGGGAGGGACGAACACTGAAGCTTTCTTT. The chain recombines TRBV27 with TRBJ1-1; possible D gene TRBD1, 5 bases. V was trimmed by 7 bases and J by 1 base, leaving 10 bases between them. Germline values: CDR1 MNHEY, CDR2 SMNVEV (reference sequence). The CDR3 is 13 residues long.